The next 19 T cell receptor beta chains were all read from a single sample in a study of T cells in Graves' hyperthyroidism and ophthalmopathy. Using RNA transcripts as the source, TCR beta CDR3 regions were amplified. Carried out on the TCR CDR3, a first-round RT-PCR used the HTBI primer set. TCRdb processed the multiplex PCR reads anew with MiXCR; each CDR3 protein has one entry. Of around 360,000 distinct CDR3 sequences listed, around 15% were seen once; the top ten hold about 21%. Material for sequencing was blood. The receptors shown here come from a woman aged 55-69 years with Graves' ophthalmopathy.

This clonotype was recorded many times. The chain recombines TRBV5-1 with TRBJ2-3; 11 bases are a match to TRBD2. The germline CDR1 and CDR2 sequences are SGHRS and YFSETQ. V lost 4 bases to trimming and J lost 6 bases; unmatched junction nucleotides: 10. The CDR3 length is 16 residues. CDR3 sequence reads: CASSRAGTSGRDTQYF. CDR3 coding DNA: TGCGCCAGCAGCCGTGCCGGGACTAGCGGTAGGGATACGCAGTATTTT.

This clonotype was seen many times. The rearrangement uses TRBV6-1 and TRBJ2-1, with 10 bases matching TRBD2. From germline, CDR1 is MNHNS and CDR2 SASEGT. The CDR3 runs 15 residues. J lost 9 bases, V lost 7 bases, and 12 bases had no gene match. The CDR3 region is CASTRLAGLGFEQFF. CDR3 sequence (DNA): TGTGCCAGCACCAGACTAGCGGGTTTAGGCTTTGAGCAGTTCTTC.

This clonotype appeared many times. The chain is built from TRBV6-1 and TRBJ2-7, with D perhaps matching TRBD1 (6 bases). Germline V gives CDR1 MNHNS, CDR2 SASEGT. The CDR3 is 15 amino acids. V gave up 4 bases and J gave up 3 bases, with 16 bases separating them. In nucleotides, the CDR3 is TGTGCCAGCAGTGCACAGGGATCAAAATACTACGAGCAGTACTTC. This codes for CASSAQGSKYYEQYF.

To note about this clonotype: The junction departs from the called germline gene at one end, perhaps through a read error. The chain recombines TRBV5-1 with TRBJ2-7; D tentatively fits TRBD1 or TRBD2 (7 bases each). Germline V gene sequence: CDR1 SGHRS, CDR2 YFSETQ. The CDR3 contains 13 residues. CDR3 in amino acids: CASSLDRDYERYF. In DNA, the CDR3 is TGCGCCAGCAGCCTCGACAGGGACTACGAGCGGTACTTC.

This clonotype has a handful of counts. The rearrangement links TRBV19 to TRBJ2-7; 12 bases are shared with TRBD1. CDR3 length: 15 amino acids. Germline values: CDR1 LNHDA, CDR2 SQIVND (reference sequence). The V and J ends lost 4 bases and 6 bases, in that order; junction bases with no gene match: 7. CDR3 sequence reads: CASSRPGTGGLEQYF. The CDR3 DNA reads as TGTGCCAGTAGTAGGCCCGGGACAGGGGGCCTCGAGCAGTACTTC.

The table lists this clonotype with many counts. The rearrangement uses TRBV11-2 and TRBJ2-2; no clear D gene. Trimming shortened V by 5 bases and J by 5 bases, and 9 bases separated the two germline ends. CDR1 and CDR2 from the germline V gene are SGHAT and FQNNGV. CDR3 size: 13 residues. The CDR3 nucleotides read TGTGCCAGCAGCCCCCCCGGGACCGGGGAGCTGTTTTTT. It codes for CASSPPGTGELFF.

The sample holds many counts of this clonotype. The V call is TRBV5-1, the J call TRBJ2-3, with D perhaps TRBD2 (6 bases). Trimming took 4 bases from V and 0 from J, leaving 21 bases between them. The germline V gene has CDR1 SGHRS and CDR2 YFSETQ. CDR3 size: 18 residues. The CDR3 DNA reads TGCGCCAGCAGCATCCGGGGGAAGCGTGGCCCTAGCACAGATACGCAGTATTTT. Protein sequence: CASSIRGKRGPSTDTQYF. Complete variable domain (other parts from reference TRBV5-1 and TRBJ2-3): KAGVTQTPRYLIKTRGQQVTLSCSPISGHRSVSWYQQTPGQGLQFLFEYFSETQRNKGNFPGRFSGRQFSNSRSEMNVSTLELGDSALYLCASSIRGKRGPSTDTQYFGPGTRLTVL.

This clonotype was counted many times. The chain recombines TRBV28 with TRBJ2-7; D unclear. The V gene lost 6 bases and the J gene lost 3 bases, with 9 bases spanning the gap. CDR3 size: 12 residues. The germline V gene encodes CDR1 MDHEN and CDR2 SYDVKM. CDR3 nucleotide sequence: TGTGCCAGCAGCAGACATTTCTACGAGCAGTACTTC. This encodes CASSRHFYEQYF.

This clonotype occurred many times. This chain links TRBV6-1 with TRBJ2-2; TRBD1 matches at 9 bases. Germline V CDR1 and CDR2: MNHNS, SASEGT. V lost 5 bases, J lost 9 bases, and 4 bases stayed unmatched. This CDR3 spans 13 amino acids. CDR3 nucleotide sequence: TGTGCCAGCAGTTACGGGACAGGGCGGGAGCTGTTTTTT. This gives the protein CASSYGTGRELFF.

V and J are TRBV24-1 and TRBJ1-4; 8 positions match TRBD1. The trim removed 3 bases at V and 6 bases at J, leaving 2 bases unmatched. This CDR3 is 14 amino acids long. Germline V CDR1 and CDR2: KGHDR, SFDVKD. The CDR3 loop is CATSDPTGDEKLFF. The CDR3, as DNA: TGTGCCACCAGTGATCCGACAGGGGATGAAAAACTGTTTTTT.

This clonotype was seen a few times. The V and J genes are TRBV19 and TRBJ1-5; 7 positions match TRBD1. The germline V gene has CDR1 LNHDA and CDR2 SQIVND (reference sequence). This CDR3 is built from 16 residues. Trimming at V came to 4 bases and at J to 4 bases, leaving 10 bases not matched to a gene. CDR3 nucleotide sequence: TGTGCCAGTAGTACCCTAAGACAGGGTAAGAATCAGCCCCAGCATTTT. It is translated as CASSTLRQGKNQPQHF.

The sample holds many counts of this clonotype. The V gene is TRBV5-1, the J gene TRBJ2-3, with a possible D match to TRBD1 (6 bases). V dropped 4 bases and J dropped 0 bases, with 15 bases sitting between them. Per germline, CDR1 SGHRS and CDR2 YFSETQ. This CDR3 is built from 16 residues. The CDR3 protein is CASSIGDKLSTDTQYF. The DNA for the CDR3 is TGCGCCAGCAGCATAGGGGACAAACTAAGCACAGATACGCAGTATTTT.

This clonotype showed up many times. This chain links TRBV7-9 with TRBJ2-3; D possibly corresponds to TRBD1 (6 bases). Looked up from germline, CDR1 is SEHNR and CDR2 is FQNEAQ (reference sequence). V lost 7 bases and J 2 bases, leaving 13 bases between the germline ends. The length of the CDR3 is 14 residues. The CDR3 DNA reads as TGTGCCAGCAAGAGGACAGTAAACACAGATACGCAGTATTTT. This codes for CASKRTVNTDTQYF.

The chain uses TRBV4-1 and TRBJ1-1; D is ambiguous. The CDR3 has 15 amino acids. Trimming stripped 0 bases from V and 0 bases from J, with 8 bases between. Germline V CDR1 and CDR2: MGHRA, YSYEKL. CDR3 bases: TGCGCCAGCAGCCAAGAAGGCCTAATGAACACTGAAGCTTTCTTT. This sequence encodes CASSQEGLMNTEAFF.

The rearrangement joins TRBV5-1 to TRBJ1-1, with D possibly being TRBD1 (5 bases). This CDR3 has 15 residues. The germline gives CDR1 SGHRS, CDR2 YFSETQ. Trimming took off 0 bases at V and 4 bases at J, with 13 bases between the two ends. DNA for the CDR3: TGCGCCAGCAGCTTGGATCAGACAGCGGCCACTGAAGCTTTCTTT. This gives the protein CASSLDQTAATEAFF.

This clonotype was seen at least ten times. J is TRBJ2-5 and V is TRBV11-2, with a tentative D call TRBD1 (6 bases). The germline CDR1 and CDR2 sequences are SGHAT and FQNNGV. V gave up 1 base and J gave up 3 bases, with 12 bases separating them. The CDR3 has 15 residues. CDR3: CASSLVPDSKETQYF. CDR3 in DNA: TGTGCCAGCAGCTTAGTCCCGGACAGCAAAGAGACCCAGTACTTC.

This clonotype appeared many times. The chain couples TRBV7-8 to TRBJ2-7, with D perhaps TRBD2 (6 bases). This CDR3 comprises 13 residues. Germline-derived CDR1 and CDR2 are SGHVS and FQNEAQ. V lost 6 bases to trimming and J lost 5 bases, with 14 bases between them. The CDR3 DNA reads TGTGCCAGCAGTCGGGGGACTCTCCACGAGCAGTACTTC. Its protein product is CASSRGTLHEQYF.

The chain recombines TRBV15 with TRBJ2-1, with TRBD2 matching 12 bases. The germline CDR1 and CDR2 sequences are LNHNV and YYDKDF (reference sequence). V gave up 0 bases and J gave up 8 bases; unmatched junction bases: 2. The CDR3 length is 15 residues. As DNA, the CDR3 is TGTGCCACCAGCAGAGAGACTAGCGGGAGCTATGAGCAGTTCTTC. Translating gives CATSRETSGSYEQFF.

This clonotype was seen repeatedly, ten times or more. CDR3 nucleotides: TGTGCCAGCTCAACTAGCGGGAGGGCCTCCTACGAGCAGTACTTC. Translation gives CASSTSGRASYEQYF. The chain carries TRBV18 and TRBJ2-7; 13 bases are a match to TRBD2. Unmatched junction bases numbered 1, after V lost 5 bases and J lost 0 bases. Germline V CDR1 and CDR2: KGHSH, LQKENI. This CDR3 has 15 residues.